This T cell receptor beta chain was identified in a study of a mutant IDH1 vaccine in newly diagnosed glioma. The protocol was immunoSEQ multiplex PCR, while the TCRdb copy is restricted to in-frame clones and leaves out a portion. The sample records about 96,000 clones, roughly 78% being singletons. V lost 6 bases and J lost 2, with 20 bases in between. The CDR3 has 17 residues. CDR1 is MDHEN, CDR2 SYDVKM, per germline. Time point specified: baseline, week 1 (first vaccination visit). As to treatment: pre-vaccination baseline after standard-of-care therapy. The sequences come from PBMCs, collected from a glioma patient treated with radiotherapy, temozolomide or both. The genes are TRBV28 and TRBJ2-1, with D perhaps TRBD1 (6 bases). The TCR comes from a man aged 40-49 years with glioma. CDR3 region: CASSLVRGAKAYNEQFF. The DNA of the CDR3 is TGTGCCAGCAGCCTAGTCAGGGGAGCGAAGGCCTACAATGAGCAGTTCTTC.